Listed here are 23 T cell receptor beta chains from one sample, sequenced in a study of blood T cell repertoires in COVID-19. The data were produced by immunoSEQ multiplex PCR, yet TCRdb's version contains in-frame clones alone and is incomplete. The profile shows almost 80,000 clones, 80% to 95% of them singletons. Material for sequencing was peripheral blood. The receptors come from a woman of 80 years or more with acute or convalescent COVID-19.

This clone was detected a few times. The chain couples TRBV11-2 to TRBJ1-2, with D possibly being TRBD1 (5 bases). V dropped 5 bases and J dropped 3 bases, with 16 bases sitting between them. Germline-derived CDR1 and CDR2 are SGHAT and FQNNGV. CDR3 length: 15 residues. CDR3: CASSHGGDRDYGYTF. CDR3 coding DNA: TGTGCCAGCAGCCATGGGGGGGATCGGGACTATGGCTACACCTTC.

The chain's CDR3 is CASRQGNTIYF. The DNA for the CDR3 is TGTGCCAGCAGACAGGGAAACACCATATATTTT. J is TRBJ1-3 and V is TRBV4-2; no reliable D call. V was shortened by 6 bases and J by 4 bases, with 4 bases between the two germline ends. The CDR3 is made up of 11 amino acids. Germline V gene lookup returns CDR1 LGHNA and CDR2 YNFKEQ.

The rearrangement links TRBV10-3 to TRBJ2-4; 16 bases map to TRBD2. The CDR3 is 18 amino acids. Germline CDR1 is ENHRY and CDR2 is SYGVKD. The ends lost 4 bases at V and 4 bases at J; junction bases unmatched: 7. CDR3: CAISGGTSGRAYKNIQYF. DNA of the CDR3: TGTGCCATCAGTGGCGGGACTAGCGGGAGGGCCTATAAAAACATTCAGTACTTC.

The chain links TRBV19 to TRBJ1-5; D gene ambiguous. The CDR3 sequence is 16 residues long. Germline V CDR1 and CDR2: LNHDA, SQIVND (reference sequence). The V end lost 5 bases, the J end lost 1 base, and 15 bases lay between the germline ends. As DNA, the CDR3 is TGTGCCAGTAGTTCCCACGGGAGGATGAGCAATCAGCCCCAGCATTTT. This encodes CASSSHGRMSNQPQHF.

The CDR3, as DNA: TGCGCCAGCAGCTTGGCCCAGGGGGAGATAGATACGCAGTATTTT. Residues: CASSLAQGEIDTQYF. This rearrangement joins TRBV5-1 to TRBJ2-3; 7 positions match TRBD1. The germline CDR1 and CDR2 sequences are SGHRS and YFSETQ. The CDR3 is 15 amino acids. After removal of 0 bases from V and 5 bases from J, the junction contained 6 bases not matched to a gene.

CDR3 sequence (DNA): TGCGCCAGCAGCCAGGGGGACACTGAAGCTTTCTTT. This translates into CASSQGDTEAFF. The chain recombines TRBV5-1 with TRBJ1-1; 7 bases align to TRBD1. The germline V gene has CDR1 SGHRS and CDR2 YFSETQ. Trimming cost V 4 bases and J 3 bases; bases outside gene matches: 0. The CDR3 consists of 12 residues.

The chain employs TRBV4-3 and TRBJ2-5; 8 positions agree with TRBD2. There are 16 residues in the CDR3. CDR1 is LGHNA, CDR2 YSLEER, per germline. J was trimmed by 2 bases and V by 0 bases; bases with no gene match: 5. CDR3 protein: CASSQDGGGRQETQYF. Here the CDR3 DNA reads TGCGCCAGCAGCCAAGACGGCGGGGGGAGACAAGAGACCCAGTACTTC.

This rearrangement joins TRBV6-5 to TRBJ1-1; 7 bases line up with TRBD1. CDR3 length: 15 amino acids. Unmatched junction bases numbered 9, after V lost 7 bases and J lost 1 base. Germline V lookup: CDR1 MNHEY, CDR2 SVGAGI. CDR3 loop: CASKIDGTANTEAFF. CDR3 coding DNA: TGTGCCAGCAAGATCGACGGGACAGCGAACACTGAAGCTTTCTTT.

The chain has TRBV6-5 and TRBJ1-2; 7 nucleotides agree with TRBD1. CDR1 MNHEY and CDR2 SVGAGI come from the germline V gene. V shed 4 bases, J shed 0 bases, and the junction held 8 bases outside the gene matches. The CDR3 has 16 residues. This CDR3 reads CASSWLGGSSNYGYTF. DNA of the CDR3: TGTGCCAGCAGTTGGTTAGGGGGCTCATCTAACTATGGCTACACCTTC.

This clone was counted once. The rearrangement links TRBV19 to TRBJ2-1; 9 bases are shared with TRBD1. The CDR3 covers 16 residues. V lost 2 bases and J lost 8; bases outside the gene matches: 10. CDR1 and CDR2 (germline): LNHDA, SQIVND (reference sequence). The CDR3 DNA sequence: TGTGCCAGTAGTATACGAGGGGGACAGGGTCGGGATGAGCAGTTCTTC. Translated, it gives CASSIRGGQGRDEQFF.

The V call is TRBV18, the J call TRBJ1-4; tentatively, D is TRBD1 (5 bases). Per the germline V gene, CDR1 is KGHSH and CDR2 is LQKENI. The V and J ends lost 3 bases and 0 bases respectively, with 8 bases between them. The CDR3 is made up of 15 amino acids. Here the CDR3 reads CASSPVDTTNEKLFF. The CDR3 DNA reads TGTGCCAGCTCACCCGTGGACACAACTAATGAAAAACTGTTTTTT.

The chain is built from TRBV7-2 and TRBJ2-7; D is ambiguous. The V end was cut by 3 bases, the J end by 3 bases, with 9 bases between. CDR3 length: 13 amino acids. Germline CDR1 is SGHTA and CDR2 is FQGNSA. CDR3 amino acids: CASSLRRNYEQYF. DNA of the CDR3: TGTGCCAGCAGCTTGCGCAGGAACTACGAGCAGTACTTC.

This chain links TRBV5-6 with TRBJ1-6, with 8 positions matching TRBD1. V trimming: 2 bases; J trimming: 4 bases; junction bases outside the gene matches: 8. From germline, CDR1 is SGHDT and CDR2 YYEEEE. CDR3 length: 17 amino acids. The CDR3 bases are TGTGCCAGCAGCTTTGACAGGGGCTCCAATTATAATTCACCCCTCCACTTT. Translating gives CASSFDRGSNYNSPLHF.

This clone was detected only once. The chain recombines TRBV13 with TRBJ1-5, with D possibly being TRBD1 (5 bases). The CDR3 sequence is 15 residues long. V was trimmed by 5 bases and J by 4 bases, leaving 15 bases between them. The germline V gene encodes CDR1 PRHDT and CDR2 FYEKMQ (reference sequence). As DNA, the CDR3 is TGTGCCAGCAGCCCAGCTGAAAGGGGTAATCAGCCCCAGCATTTT. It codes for CASSPAERGNQPQHF.

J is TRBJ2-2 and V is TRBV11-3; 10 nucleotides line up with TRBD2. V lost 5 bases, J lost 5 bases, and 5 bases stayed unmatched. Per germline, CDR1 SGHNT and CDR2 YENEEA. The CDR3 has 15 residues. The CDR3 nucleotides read TGTGCCAGCAGCGCCAGAGCGGGAGGGACCGGGGAGCTGTTTTTT. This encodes CASSARAGGTGELFF. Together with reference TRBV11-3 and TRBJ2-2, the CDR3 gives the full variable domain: EAGVVQSPRYKIIEKKQPVAFWCNPISGHNTLYWYLQNLGQGPELLIRYENEEAVDDSQLPKDRFSAERLKGVDSTLKIQPAELGDSAVYLCASSARAGGTGELFFGEGSRLTVL.

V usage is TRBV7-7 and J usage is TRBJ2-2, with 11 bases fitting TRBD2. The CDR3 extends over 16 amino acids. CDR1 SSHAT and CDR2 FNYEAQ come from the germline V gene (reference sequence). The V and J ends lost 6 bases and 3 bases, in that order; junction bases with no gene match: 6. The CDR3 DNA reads TGTGCCAGCAGTCGGCTAGCGGGGGGTTACACCGGGGAGCTGTTTTTT. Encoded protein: CASSRLAGGYTGELFF.

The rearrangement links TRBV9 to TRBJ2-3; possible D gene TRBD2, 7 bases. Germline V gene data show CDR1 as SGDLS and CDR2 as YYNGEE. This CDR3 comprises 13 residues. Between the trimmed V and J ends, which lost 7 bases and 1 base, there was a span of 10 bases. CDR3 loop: CASGGAGTDTQYF. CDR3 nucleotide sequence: TGTGCCAGCGGGGGGGCCGGCACAGATACGCAGTATTTT.

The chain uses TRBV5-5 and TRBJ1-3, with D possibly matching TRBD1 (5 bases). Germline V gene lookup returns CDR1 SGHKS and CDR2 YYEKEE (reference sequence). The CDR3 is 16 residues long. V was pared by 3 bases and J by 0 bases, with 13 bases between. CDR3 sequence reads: CASSWGSGNSGNTIYF. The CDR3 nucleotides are TGTGCCAGCAGCTGGGGTTCAGGGAACTCTGGAAACACCATATATTTT.

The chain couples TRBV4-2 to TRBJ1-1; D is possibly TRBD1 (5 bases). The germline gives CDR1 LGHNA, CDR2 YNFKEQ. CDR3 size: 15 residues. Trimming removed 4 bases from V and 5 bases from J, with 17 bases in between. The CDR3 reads CASSPDSLGRTEAFF. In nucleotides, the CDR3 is TGTGCCAGCAGCCCCGACAGCCTGGGAAGGACTGAAGCTTTCTTT.

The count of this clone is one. The CDR3 coding sequence is TGTGCCAGCAGTTCACCGGGACAGGCGCCCTATGGGTATGGCTACACCTTC. Protein sequence: CASSSPGQAPYGYGYTF. The V call is TRBV28, the J call TRBJ1-2; 8 nucleotides match TRBD1. Losses at the gene ends were 4 bases for V and 5 bases for J; bases not matched to a gene: 15. The CDR3 covers 17 residues. Per the germline V gene, CDR1 is MDHEN and CDR2 is SYDVKM.

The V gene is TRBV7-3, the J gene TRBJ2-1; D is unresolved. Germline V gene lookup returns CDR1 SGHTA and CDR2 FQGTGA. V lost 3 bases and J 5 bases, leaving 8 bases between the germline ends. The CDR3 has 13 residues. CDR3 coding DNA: TGTGCCAGCAGCTTCCAACAGAACAATGAGCAGTTCTTC. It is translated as CASSFQQNNEQFF.

The CDR3 here is CASIPQQGRYNSYNSPLHF. CDR3 nucleotide sequence: TGTGCCAGTATACCACAACAGGGGCGATATAACTCCTATAATTCACCCCTCCACTTT. This chain connects TRBV9 to TRBJ1-6, with TRBD1 matching 7 bases. The CDR3 consists of 19 residues. From germline, CDR1 is SGDLS and CDR2 YYNGEE. Trimming cost V 8 bases and J 0 bases; bases outside gene matches: 17.

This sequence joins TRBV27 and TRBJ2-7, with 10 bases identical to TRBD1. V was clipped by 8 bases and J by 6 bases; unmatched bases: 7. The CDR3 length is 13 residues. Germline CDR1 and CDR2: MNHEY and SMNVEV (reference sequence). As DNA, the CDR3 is TGTGCCAGCCGGGGACAGGGGAAGGTCGAGCAGTACTTC. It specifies CASRGQGKVEQYF.